This TCR beta chain was profiled in a study of T and B cells in COVID-19 patients. Study observations and caveats: Of about 2,400 TCR clusters found only in the recovered cohort, approximately 34 had low generation probability.

Turning to this clonotype: The target antigen is unknown.

Each TRB amplification used about 250-550 ng of genomic DNA from blood. BIOMED2 TRB-A/B primer pools were used in multiplex TRB PCR. TCRdb independently ran MiXCR on the multiplex PCR reads; one entry per CDR3 protein. The repertoire holds fewer than 14,000 distinct CDR3 sequences, roughly 31% seen once, with 14% in the top ten. The sample was blood. The clonotype originates from a human donor with active COVID-19.

The CDR3 nucleotides read TGTGCCACCAGTGATTTTCAGGGGTCAGCGAACACCGGGGAGCTGTTTTTT. Its translation: CATSDFQGSANTGELFF. V and J are TRBV24-1 and TRBJ2-2; possible D gene TRBD1, 6 bases. The CDR3 is 17 residues long. CDR1 is KGHDR and CDR2 is SFDVKD in the germline V gene. The ends were cut back, 1 base at V and 0 bases at J, with 11 bases in the middle.